This T cell receptor (beta chain) comes out of a study of a mutant IDH1 vaccine in newly diagnosed glioma. Study-level background: Vaccines were begun 4-6 weeks after radiotherapy alone, or with temozolomide cycles. Treated patients showed a male proportion of around 62%, a female proportion of about 40%, and a mean age of approximately 40 years.

The CDR3 has 16 amino acids. Germline loops: CDR1 SGHRS, CDR2 YFSETQ. V lost 2 bases, J lost 2 bases, and 13 bases lay in between. The repertoire was sequenced with immunoSEQ multiplex PCR; TCRdb's copy has only in-frame clones and lacks some. The top ten hold approximately 6.8% of the sample, which has 40,000 to 50,000 clones, more than 60% seen once. General study results and limits: Pseudoprogression appeared unlinked to shifts in leading peripheral T cell clonotypes. Immune responses induced by vaccination arose in 93.3% of the patients.

Worth noting for this clone: Its antigen is as yet unknown.

The time point here: week 23, last vaccination. Every vaccination contained 300 ug of the mutant IDH1 20-mer peptide and was paired with topical imiquimod. The chain is built from TRBV5-1 and TRBJ2-2; tentative D call: TRBD2 (5 bases). The sequence derives from a woman in her thirties or forties with glioma. Some clones in this sample may be carry-over from other donors' samples. The sample consisted of PBMCs, taken from a glioma patient whose treatment included an IDH1 peptide vaccine. The CDR3 loop is CASSLEGFRNTGELFF. CDR3 in DNA: TGCGCCAGCAGCTTAGAGGGTTTCAGAAACACCGGGGAGCTGTTTTTT.